Given below is one T cell receptor beta chain in context. Its specificity is not known. Gene and germline names: mouse. The read terminates 1 residue before the CDR3 end, so the remaining end is supplied by the germline J gene. This record belongs to a study of tissue T cells after allogeneic stem cell transplantation. Study outcomes and limitations: Sampling depth was limited, and the cohort was small and clinically varied. Anatomically similar tissues had similar TCR repertoires within each patient.

Time point of the sample: mouse harvest day 7 after allogeneic transplant. The graft held 10^6 splenic CD5+ T cells and 10^7 T-cell-depleted bone marrow cells. Tissues came from B6→BALB/c major-mismatch GVHD mice at day 7 or 14. The V end lost 4 bases, the J end lost 1 base, and 10 bases lay between the germline ends. There are 15 residues in the CDR3. Germline CDR1 SNHLY, CDR2 FYNGKV (reference sequence). Survey-depth TCRbeta CDR3 sequencing reported V/J genes and productive frequencies. Only in-frame clones appear in the TCRdb table, and some are missing; sequencing was by immunoSEQ multiplex PCR. The sample has around 7,500 clones, roughly 51% seen once; the top ten hold 7.5% to 9.5%.

This receptor was obtained from a female BALB/c mouse given C57BL/6 T cells with graft-versus-host disease after an allogeneic hematopoietic cell transplant. Sequenced: gut tissue. The V call is TRBV3, the J call TRBJ2-2, with D perhaps matching TRBD1 (6 bases). The part of the CDR3 DNA that was read is TGTGCCAGCAGCTCCGGGACAAGAAACACCGGGCAGCTCTAC. Translated: CASSSGTRNTGQLY. The complete CDR3 reads CASSSGTRNTGQLYF.